The source of this TCR beta chain is a study of T cell responses to AZD1222 COVID-19 vaccine. The V segment lost 4 bases and the J segment 8 bases; nucleotides outside the gene matches: 11. This CDR3 has 15 amino acids. Germline V gene lookup returns CDR1 SGHTS and CDR2 YDEGEE. TCRdb's table, derived via immunoSEQ multiplex PCR, lists solely in-frame clones and lacks some. Among roughly 150,000 clones listed, 80% to 95% were seen once. Notes on the study in general: Seropositive at baseline were only a handful of AZD1222 recipients. The donor group comprised mostly white British people and more females; the analysis possibly underestimated clonal diversity. Every sample of the repertoires postdated the peak T cell response.

Details on this clone: Its antigen remains unidentified.

The source was peripheral blood, collected on day 0 of AZD1222 vaccination. This sequence originates from an adult in good health. The chain joins TRBV5-8 to TRBJ1-4, with 7 positions matching TRBD1. CDR3 DNA: TGTGCCAGCAGCCGAGGACAGGAAGCTTCAGAAAAACTGTTTTTT. Protein: CASSRGQEASEKLFF.